Below are 8 T cell receptor beta chains sequenced from a single sample in a study of CXCR3-negative and CXCR3-positive naive CD8 T cells. Libraries were UMI-labeled 5' RACE TRB cDNA. Reprocessing the 5' RACE reads, TCRdb reports a single entry for every CDR3 protein and omits DNA. The sample includes 70,000 to 95,000 distinct CDR3 sequences. Sequencing was carried out using naive CXCR3- CD8+ T cells from blood. The subset here: CD45RO-CCR7+CD27+CD95- naive CD8+ T cells lacking CXCR3 (TNR3-). These receptors were collected from a human donor in good health. Some clones in this sample may be carry-over from other donors' samples.

The chain recombines TRBV15 with TRBJ1-2. Germline loops: CDR1 LNHNV, CDR2 YYDKDF (reference sequence). The CDR3 has 12 residues. CDR3 in amino acids: CATSRDSYGYTF.

This chain uses TRBV6-2 or TRBV6-3 with TRBJ2-7; the TRBD1 assignment by TCRdb is unverifiable without DNA. The CDR3 runs 16 residues. Germline CDR1 and CDR2: MNHEY and SVGEGT. The CDR3 loop is CASSLTVLRDLGEQYF.

The chain carries TRBV4-3 and TRBJ1-1. The CDR3 runs to 13 residues. Per germline, CDR1 LGHNA and CDR2 YSLEER. CDR3: CASSQVMNTEAFF.

The V gene is TRBV28, the J gene TRBJ1-6; TCRdb gives TRBD1 as the D gene, but with no DNA this cannot be confirmed. The V gene's germline CDR1 is MDHEN and CDR2 SYDVKM. This CDR3 region has 15 residues. CDR3 sequence: CASSLLRDSLSPLHF.

The chain is built from TRBV2 and TRBJ2-2; the TCRdb D gene call, TRBD2, has no DNA to confirm it. The CDR3 has 13 residues. In germline, CDR1 is SNHLY, CDR2 FYNNEI. The CDR3 spells CASSEDFAGELFF.

The V and J genes are TRBV7-8 and TRBJ2-4. The CDR3 length is 15 residues. The germline CDR1 and CDR2 sequences are SGHVS and FQNEAQ. The CDR3 sequence is CASSKKPLAKNIQYF.

The rearrangement joins TRBV7-3 to TRBJ2-2; as DNA is missing, the TRBD2 call by TCRdb cannot be tested. Germline CDR1 reads SGHTA; CDR2 reads FQGTGA. The CDR3 has 20 residues. The CDR3 loop reads CASSLPTVLAGPTNTGELFF.

The rearrangement links TRBV10-3 to TRBJ1-5; no DNA is available, so the TRBD1 call from TCRdb remains unchecked. This CDR3 contains 14 residues. The germline gives CDR1 ENHRY, CDR2 SYGVKD. CDR3 sequence: CAIRPDRGNQPQHF.